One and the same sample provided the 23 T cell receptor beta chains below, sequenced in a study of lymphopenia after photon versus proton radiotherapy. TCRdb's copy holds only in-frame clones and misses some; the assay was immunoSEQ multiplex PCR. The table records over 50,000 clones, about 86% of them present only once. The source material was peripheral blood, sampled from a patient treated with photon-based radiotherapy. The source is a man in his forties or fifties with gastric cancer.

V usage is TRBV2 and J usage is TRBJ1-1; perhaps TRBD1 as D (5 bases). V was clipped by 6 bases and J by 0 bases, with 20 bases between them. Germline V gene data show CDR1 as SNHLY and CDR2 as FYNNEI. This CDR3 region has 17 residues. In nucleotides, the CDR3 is TGTGCCAGCAGGGGGGTCCGACCCGAAGGAGTGAACACTGAAGCTTTCTTT. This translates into CASRGVRPEGVNTEAFF.

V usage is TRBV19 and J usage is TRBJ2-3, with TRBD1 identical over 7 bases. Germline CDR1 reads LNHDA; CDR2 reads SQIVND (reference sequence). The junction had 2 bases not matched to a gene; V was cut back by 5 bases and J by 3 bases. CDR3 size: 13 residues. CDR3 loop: CASSPQGTDTQYF. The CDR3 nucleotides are TGTGCCAGTAGTCCACAGGGGACAGATACGCAGTATTTT.

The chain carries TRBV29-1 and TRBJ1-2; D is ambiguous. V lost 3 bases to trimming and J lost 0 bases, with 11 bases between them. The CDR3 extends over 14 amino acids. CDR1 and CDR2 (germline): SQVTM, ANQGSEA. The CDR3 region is CSVENQRTNYGYTF. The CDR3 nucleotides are TGCAGCGTTGAGAATCAGAGGACTAACTATGGCTACACCTTC.

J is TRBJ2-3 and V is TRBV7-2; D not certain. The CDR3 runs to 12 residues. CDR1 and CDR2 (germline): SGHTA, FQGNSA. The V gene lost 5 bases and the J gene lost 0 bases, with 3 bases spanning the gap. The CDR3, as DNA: TGTGCCAGCAGCCAGAGCACAGATACGCAGTATTTT. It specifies CASSQSTDTQYF.

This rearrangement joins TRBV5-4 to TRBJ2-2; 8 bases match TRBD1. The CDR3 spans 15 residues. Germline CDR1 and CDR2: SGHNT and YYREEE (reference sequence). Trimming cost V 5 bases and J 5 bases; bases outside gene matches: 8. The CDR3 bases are TGTGCCAGCAGACCTGACAGGGGTGGGACCGGGGAGCTGTTTTTT. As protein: CASRPDRGGTGELFF.

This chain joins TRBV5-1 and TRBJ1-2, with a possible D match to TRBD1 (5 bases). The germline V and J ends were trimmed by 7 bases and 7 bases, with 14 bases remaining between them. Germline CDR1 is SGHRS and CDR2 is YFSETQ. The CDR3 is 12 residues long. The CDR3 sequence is CASSLEGLGYTF. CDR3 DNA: TGCGCCAGCTCCTTAGAGGGGCTTGGCTACACCTTC.

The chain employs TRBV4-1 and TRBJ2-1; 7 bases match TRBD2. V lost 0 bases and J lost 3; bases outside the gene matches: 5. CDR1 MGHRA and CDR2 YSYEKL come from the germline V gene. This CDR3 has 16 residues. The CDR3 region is CASSQDGRGSYNEQFF. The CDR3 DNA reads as TGCGCCAGCAGCCAAGATGGGCGGGGGAGCTACAATGAGCAGTTCTTC.

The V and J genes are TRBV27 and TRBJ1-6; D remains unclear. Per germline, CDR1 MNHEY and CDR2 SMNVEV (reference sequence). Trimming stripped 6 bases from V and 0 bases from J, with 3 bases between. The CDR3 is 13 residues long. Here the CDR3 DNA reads TGTGCCAGCAGACTCTCCTATAATTCACCCCTCCACTTT. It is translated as CASRLSYNSPLHF.

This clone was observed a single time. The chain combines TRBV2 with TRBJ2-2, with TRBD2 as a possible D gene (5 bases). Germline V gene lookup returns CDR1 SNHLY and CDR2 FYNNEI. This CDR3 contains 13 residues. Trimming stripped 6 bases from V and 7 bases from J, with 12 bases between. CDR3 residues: CASRSGPGGELFF. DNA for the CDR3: TGTGCCAGCAGGAGCGGTCCGGGCGGGGAGCTGTTTTTT.

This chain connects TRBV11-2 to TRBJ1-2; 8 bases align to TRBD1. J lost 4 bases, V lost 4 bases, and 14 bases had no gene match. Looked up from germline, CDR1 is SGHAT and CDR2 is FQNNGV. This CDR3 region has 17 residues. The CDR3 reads CASSSIPGQVSGYGYTF. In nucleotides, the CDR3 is TGTGCCAGCAGCTCAATACCGGGACAGGTGTCAGGCTATGGCTACACCTTC.

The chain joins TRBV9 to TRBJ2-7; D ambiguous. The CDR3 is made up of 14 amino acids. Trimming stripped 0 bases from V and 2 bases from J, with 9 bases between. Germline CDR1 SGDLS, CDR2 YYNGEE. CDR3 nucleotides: TGTGCCAGCAGCGTAGACAGCACCCCCTACGAGCAGTACTTC. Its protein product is CASSVDSTPYEQYF.

The CDR3 spells CAWGKDPLRYEQYF. CDR3 coding DNA: TGTGCCTGGGGGAAGGACCCGCTTCGCTACGAGCAGTACTTC. The chain has TRBV30 and TRBJ2-5; D is uncertain. TRBJ2-7 explains the end of the DNA better; the J call may be wrong. This CDR3 has 14 residues. CDR1 is GTSNPN, CDR2 SVGIG, per germline (reference sequence).

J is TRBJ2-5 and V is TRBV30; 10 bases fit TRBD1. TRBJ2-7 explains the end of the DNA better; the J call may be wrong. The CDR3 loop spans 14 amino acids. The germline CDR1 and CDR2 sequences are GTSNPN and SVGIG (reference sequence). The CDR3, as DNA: TGTGCCTGGAGCTCCTTGACAGGGGGCAACGAGCAGTACTTC. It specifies CAWSSLTGGNEQYF.

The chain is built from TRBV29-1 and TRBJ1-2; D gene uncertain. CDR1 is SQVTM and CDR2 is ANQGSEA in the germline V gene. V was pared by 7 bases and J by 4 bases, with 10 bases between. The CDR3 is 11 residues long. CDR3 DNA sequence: TGCAGCGCAAACCGTGGCTATGGCTACACCTTC. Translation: CSANRGYGYTF.

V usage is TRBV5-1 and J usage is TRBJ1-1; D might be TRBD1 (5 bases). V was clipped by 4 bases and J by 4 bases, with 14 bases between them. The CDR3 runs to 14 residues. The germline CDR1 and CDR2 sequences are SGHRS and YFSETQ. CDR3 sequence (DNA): TGCGCCAGCAGCGTAACAGGATATGCCACTGAAGCTTTCTTT. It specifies CASSVTGYATEAFF.

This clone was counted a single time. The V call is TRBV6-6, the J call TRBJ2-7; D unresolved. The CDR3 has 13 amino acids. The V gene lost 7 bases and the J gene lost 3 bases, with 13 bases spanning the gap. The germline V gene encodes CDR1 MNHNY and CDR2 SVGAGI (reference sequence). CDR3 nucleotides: TGTGCCAGCATCTCGAATCTGTTCTACGAGCAGTACTTC. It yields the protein CASISNLFYEQYF.

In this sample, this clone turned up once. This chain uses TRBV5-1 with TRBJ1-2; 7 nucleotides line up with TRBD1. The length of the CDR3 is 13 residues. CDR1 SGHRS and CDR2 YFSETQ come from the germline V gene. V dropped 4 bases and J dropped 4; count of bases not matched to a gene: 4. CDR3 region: CASSLQGIYGYTF. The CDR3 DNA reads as TGCGCCAGCAGCCTACAGGGGATCTATGGCTACACCTTC.

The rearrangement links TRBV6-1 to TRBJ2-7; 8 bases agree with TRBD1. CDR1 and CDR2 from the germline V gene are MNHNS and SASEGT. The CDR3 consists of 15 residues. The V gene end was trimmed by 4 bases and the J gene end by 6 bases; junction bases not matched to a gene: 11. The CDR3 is CASSVTGTGLGEQYF. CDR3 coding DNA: TGTGCCAGCAGTGTAACCGGGACAGGCCTTGGCGAGCAGTACTTC.

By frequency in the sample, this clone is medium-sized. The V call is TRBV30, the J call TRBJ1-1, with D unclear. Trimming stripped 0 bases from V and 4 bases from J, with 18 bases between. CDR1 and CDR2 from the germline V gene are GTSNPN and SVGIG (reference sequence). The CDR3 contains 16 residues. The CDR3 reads CAWSVHGLTGATEAFF. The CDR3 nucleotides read TGTGCCTGGAGTGTACATGGATTGACGGGCGCCACTGAAGCTTTCTTT. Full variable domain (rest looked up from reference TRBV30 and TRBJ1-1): SQTIHQWPATLVQPVGSPLSLECTVEGTSNPNLYWYRQAAGRGLQLLFYSVGIGQISSEVPQNLSASRPQDRQFILSSKKLLLSDSGFYLCAWSVHGLTGATEAFFGQGTRLTVV.

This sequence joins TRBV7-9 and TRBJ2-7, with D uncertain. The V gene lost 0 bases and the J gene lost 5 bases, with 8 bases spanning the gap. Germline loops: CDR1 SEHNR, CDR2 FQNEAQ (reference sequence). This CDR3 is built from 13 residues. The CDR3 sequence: CASSLAQAHEQYF. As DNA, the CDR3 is TGTGCCAGCAGCTTAGCCCAGGCCCACGAGCAGTACTTC.

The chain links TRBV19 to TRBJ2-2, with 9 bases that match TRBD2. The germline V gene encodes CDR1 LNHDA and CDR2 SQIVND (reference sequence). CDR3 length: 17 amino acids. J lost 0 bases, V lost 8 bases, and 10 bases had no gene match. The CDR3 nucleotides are TGTGCCAGTGAGGCGGGGGGGCCTTTCGCGAACACCGGGGAGCTGTTTTTT. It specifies CASEAGGPFANTGELFF.

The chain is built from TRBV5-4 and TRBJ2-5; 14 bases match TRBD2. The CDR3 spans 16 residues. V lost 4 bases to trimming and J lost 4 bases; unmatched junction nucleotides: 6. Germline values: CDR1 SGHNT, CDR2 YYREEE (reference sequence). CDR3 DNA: TGTGCCAGCAGCAGGGGACTAGCGGGGGACCTAGAGACCCAGTACTTC. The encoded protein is CASSRGLAGDLETQYF.

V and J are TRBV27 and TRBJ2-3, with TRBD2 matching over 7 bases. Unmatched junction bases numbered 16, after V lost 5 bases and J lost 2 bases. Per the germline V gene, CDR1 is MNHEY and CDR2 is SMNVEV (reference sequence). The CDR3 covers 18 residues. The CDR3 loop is CASSRVVASGRSTDTQYF. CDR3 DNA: TGTGCCAGCAGTAGGGTGGTGGCTAGCGGAAGATCCACAGATACGCAGTATTTT.